These 9 T cell receptor beta chains were all obtained from the same sample, sequenced in a study of cytomegalovirus exposure and HLA in healthy donors. PCR used 60 Vbeta primers and 13 Jbeta primers. The table came from immunoSEQ multiplex PCR; TCRdb's copy has only in-frame clones and leaves some out. The data contain 130,000 or so clones, roughly 85% of them singletons. What was sequenced was PBMCs. These receptors all stem from a woman aged 25 to 45 in good health and CMV-seropositive.

The V and J genes are TRBV5-1 and TRBJ1-1; D is unclear. The CDR3 totals 15 residues. CDR1 is SGHRS, CDR2 YFSETQ, per germline. The V end was cut by 4 bases, the J end by 5 bases, with 18 bases between. For the CDR3, the DNA is TGCGCCAGCAGCACCGATCACCCAGTGGTAACTGAAGCTTTCTTT. It specifies CASSTDHPVVTEAFF.

The J gene is TRBJ1-2, the V gene TRBV2; 11 bases agree with TRBD1. V dropped 3 bases and J dropped 3; count of bases not matched to a gene: 12. The CDR3 is 18 amino acids. Germline V gene sequence: CDR1 SNHLY, CDR2 FYNNEI. The DNA for the CDR3 is TGTGCCAGCAGTGATGATGAGGACAGGGGGCGTGGGGACTATGGCTACACCTTC. This translates into CASSDDEDRGRGDYGYTF. Based on the CDR3 plus reference TRBV2 and TRBJ1-2, the full variable domain is EPEVTQTPSHQVTQMGQEVILRCVPISNHLYFYWYRQILGQKVEFLVSFYNNEISEKSEIFDDQFSVERPDGSNFTLKIRSTKLEDSAMYFCASSDDEDRGRGDYGYTFGSGTRLTVV.

This sequence joins TRBV9 and TRBJ1-2, with TRBD1 matching 10 bases. V gave up 4 bases and J gave up 4 bases; unmatched junction bases: 7. Germline CDR1 SGDLS, CDR2 YYNGEE. The length of the CDR3 is 15 residues. CDR3 coding DNA: TGTGCCAGCAGCCCAGACAGGGGGCTCGGCTATGGCTACACCTTC. Its translation is CASSPDRGLGYGYTF.

V is TRBV13 and J is TRBJ1-4, with D perhaps matching TRBD1 (6 bases). The V end was cut by 1 base, the J end by 8 bases, with 8 bases between. CDR3 length equals 13 residues. CDR1 is PRHDT, CDR2 FYEKMQ, per germline (reference sequence). CDR3 region: CASSLAGVEKLFF. In nucleotides, the CDR3 is TGTGCCAGCAGCTTAGCAGGGGTAGAAAAACTGTTTTTT. The full variable domain, in which reference TRBV13 and TRBJ1-4 provide the parts outside the CDR3, is AAGVIQSPRHLIKEKRETATLKCYPIPRHDTVYWYQQGPGQDPQFLISFYEKMQSDKGSIPDRFSAQQFSDYHSELNMSSLELGDSALYFCASSLAGVEKLFFGSGTQLSVL.

The chain couples TRBV9 to TRBJ2-7; 8 bases are shared with TRBD1. The CDR3 covers 14 residues. V gave up 4 bases and J gave up 6 bases; unmatched junction bases: 9. Germline V gene data show CDR1 as SGDLS and CDR2 as YYNGEE. Here the CDR3 DNA reads TGTGCCAGCAGCATGCCAGACAGGGGCGGCGAGCAGTACTTC. Protein sequence: CASSMPDRGGEQYF.

The chain couples TRBV4-1 to TRBJ2-3, with D uncertain. V dropped 0 bases and J dropped 0 bases, with 7 bases sitting between them. CDR1 and CDR2 (germline): MGHRA, YSYEKL. CDR3 length equals 15 residues. As DNA, the CDR3 is TGCGCCAGCAGCCAAGATTTGGCTAGCACAGATACGCAGTATTTT. Its protein product is CASSQDLASTDTQYF.

The rearrangement links TRBV7-3 to TRBJ1-1; D remains unclear. V lost 5 bases and J 8 bases, leaving 12 bases between the germline ends. The CDR3 has 12 residues. CDR1 SGHTA and CDR2 FQGTGA come from the germline V gene. The CDR3 loop reads CASSAGSTEAFF. The CDR3 coding sequence is TGTGCCAGCAGCGCGGGGAGCACCGAAGCTTTCTTT.

CDR3 region: CASSEDRTSSGNTIYF. The CDR3 region has the DNA TGTGCCAGCAGTGAGGACAGGACAAGCTCTGGAAACACCATATATTTT. The chain employs TRBV2 and TRBJ1-3; 7 nucleotides align to TRBD1. There are 16 residues in the CDR3. Germline V gives CDR1 SNHLY, CDR2 FYNNEI. Germline trimming cut 3 bases from V and 0 bases from J; bases unmatched to any gene: 5.

The chain couples TRBV7-3 to TRBJ2-3, with D perhaps TRBD2 (6 bases). Germline loops: CDR1 SGHTA, CDR2 FQGTGA. With 1 base removed from V and 0 bases from J, the gap between germline ends came to 8 bases. The CDR3 consists of 15 residues. The CDR3 spells CASSLIGTSTDTQYF. CDR3 DNA sequence: TGTGCCAGCAGCTTAATTGGGACTAGCACAGATACGCAGTATTTT.